Each of the 11 T cell receptor beta chains below was sequenced from the same sample in a study of glioma-infiltrating T cells. The iRepertoire nested amplicon-rescue multiplex PCR amplified TCR alpha and beta CDR3s from RNA. TCRdb used MiXCR to reprocess the multiplex PCR reads, holding one entry per CDR3 protein. The sample has about 99,000 distinct CDR3 sequences; about 30% are singletons. The specimen sequenced was glioma tissue, nonneoplastic brain tissue, or PBMCs (not recorded which). Receptor source: a human donor with low-grade glioma or glioblastoma, undergoing nonglioma brain surgery, or in good health (not recorded which).

This clonotype was picked up many times. This rearrangement joins TRBV6-1 to TRBJ1-2; tentative D call: TRBD1 (6 bases). The germline V and J ends were trimmed by 5 bases and 8 bases, with 15 bases remaining between them. The germline CDR1 and CDR2 sequences are MNHNS and SASEGT. The CDR3 spans 13 residues. This CDR3 is CASSPQQGSGYTF. CDR3 coding DNA: TGTGCCAGCAGTCCCCAACAGGGAAGCGGCTACACCTTC.

The rearrangement joins TRBV19 to TRBJ2-7; 8 nucleotides agree with TRBD2. The germline gives CDR1 LNHDA, CDR2 SQIVND (reference sequence). The CDR3 covers 13 residues. Trimming removed 7 bases from V and 3 bases from J; junction bases left unmatched: 5. Here the CDR3 reads CASIREGLYEQYF. Here the CDR3 DNA reads TGTGCCAGTATCCGGGAGGGGCTCTACGAGCAGTACTTC.

The rearrangement links TRBV20-1 to TRBJ2-1; maybe TRBD2 (5 bases). The length of the CDR3 is 13 residues. From germline, CDR1 is DFQATT and CDR2 SNEGSKA (reference sequence). The germline V and J ends were trimmed by 6 bases and 9 bases, with 18 bases remaining between them. CDR3 amino acids: CSASGPAAGEQFF. The CDR3 nucleotides are TGCAGTGCCAGCGGCCCCGCAGCTGGTGAGCAGTTCTTC.

J is TRBJ2-3 and V is TRBV28; TRBD2 might be the D (5 bases). The CDR3 sequence is 17 residues long. Germline lookup yields CDR1 MDHEN and CDR2 SYDVKM. The V end was cut by 8 bases, the J end by 0 bases, with 21 bases between. For the CDR3, the DNA is TGTGCCAGCGCCTTTCTCCTTAGCGCCCTGAGCACAGATACGCAGTATTTT. Translated: CASAFLLSALSTDTQYF.

The rearrangement uses TRBV4-3 and TRBJ1-2; D is unresolved. The V end was cut by 0 bases, the J end by 3 bases, with 11 bases between. The CDR3 runs to 15 residues. The V gene's germline CDR1 is LGHNA and CDR2 YSLEER. The CDR3 nucleotides read TGCGCCAGCAGCCAAGATATCCCTGGCTACTATGGCTACACCTTC. Protein: CASSQDIPGYYGYTF.

At least ten counts were recorded for this clonotype. This chain joins TRBV7-9 and TRBJ1-1; D is unresolved. Trimming cost V 6 bases and J 4 bases, with 18 bases left between them. Germline CDR1 reads SEHNR; CDR2 reads FQNEAQ (reference sequence). CDR3 size: 15 residues. CDR3 sequence: CASSLRNRGGTEAFF. CDR3 DNA: TGTGCCAGCAGTCTTAGAAATCGTGGCGGCACTGAAGCTTTCTTT. Combining the CDR3 with reference TRBV7-9 and TRBJ1-1 gives the whole variable domain DTGVSQNPRHKITKRGQNVTFRCDPISEHNRLYWYRQTLGQGPEFLTYFQNEAQLEKSRLLSDRFSAERPKGSFSTLEIQRTEQGDSAMYLCASSLRNRGGTEAFFGQGTRLTVV.

This clonotype showed up many times. This chain links TRBV7-2 with TRBJ2-3, with D unclear. Germline loops: CDR1 SGHTA, CDR2 FQGNSA. Trimming took off 1 base at V and 2 bases at J, with 10 bases between the two ends. The CDR3 has 15 amino acids. CDR3 DNA: TGTGCCAGCAGCTTAGGCTCCCTGATCACAGATACGCAGTATTTT. Translating it yields CASSLGSLITDTQYF.

This clonotype was counted ten times or more. This sequence joins TRBV6-6 and TRBJ1-2, with 10 bases that match TRBD1. The CDR3 is 16 amino acids. V trimming: 0 bases; J trimming: 4 bases; junction bases outside the gene matches: 5. Germline CDR1 reads MNHNY; CDR2 reads SVGAGI (reference sequence). The CDR3 DNA reads as TGTGCCAGCAGTTACTCGACAGGGGGCGCAGGCTATGGCTACACCTTC. This gives the protein CASSYSTGGAGYGYTF.

The chain combines TRBV4-1 with TRBJ2-3, with D possibly being TRBD1 (5 bases). This CDR3 region has 20 residues. Trimming left V 0 bases short and J 5 bases short, with 27 bases between. The germline V gene has CDR1 MGHRA and CDR2 YSYEKL. CDR3 bases: TGCGCCAGCAGCCAAGATCTGGGGCTGGGTCGAGCACCAAACGGAGATACGCAGTATTTT. Protein product: CASSQDLGLGRAPNGDTQYF.

This clonotype was recorded at least ten times. The genes are TRBV6-6 and TRBJ1-2; 9 bases agree with TRBD1. The CDR3 sequence is 14 residues long. Germline CDR1 MNHNY, CDR2 SVGAGI (reference sequence). V lost 2 bases, J lost 8 bases, and 6 bases stayed unmatched. In DNA, the CDR3 is TGTGCCAGCAGTTACGGGGACAGGGAAGGCGGCTACACCTTC. This gives the protein CASSYGDREGGYTF.

The chain joins TRBV13 to TRBJ2-7, with D maybe TRBD2 (5 bases). The germline V gene encodes CDR1 PRHDT and CDR2 FYEKMQ (reference sequence). The CDR3 length is 12 residues. V was clipped by 5 bases and J by 5 bases, with 10 bases between them. CDR3 protein: CASSEGSDEQYF. In DNA form, the CDR3 reads TGTGCCAGCAGCGAGGGATCGGACGAGCAGTACTTC.